This T cell receptor (beta chain) was sequenced during a study of T cell repertoires in cytomegalovirus infection. The wider study: CMV infection and matching HLA type were both indicated by public TCR beta signatures.

V shed 5 bases and J shed 5 bases, with 15 bases lying between them. The CDR3 runs to 14 residues. Germline values: CDR1 SGHTA, CDR2 FQGTGA. TCRdb re-analysed the reads in MiXCR, keeping a single row per CDR3 protein. This sample has about 220,000 distinct CDR3 sequences, with approximately 40% found just once. This clonotype has only a few counts. Its antigen is currently unknown. The receptor was derived from a human donor in good health (CMV status not recorded). Some clones in this sample may be carry-over from other donors' samples. This specimen was CD8+ T cells from cultured PBMCs, taken from culture after CMV antigen stimulation. V gene TRBV7-3 combines with J gene TRBJ1-1; weak D call: TRBD1 (5 bases). For the CDR3, the DNA is TGTGCCAGCAGCCTTCGTGGGGGTCAAACTGAAGCTTTCTTT. This codes for CASSLRGGQTEAFF.